The entry below gives a single TCR beta chain sequence along with its context. What it recognizes is unknown. The entry originates in a study of Ad26.COV2.S vaccination and SARS-CoV-2 variants. Regarding the study as a whole: Vaccinees reportedly had broad spike-specific CD8+ and CD4+ T cell responses.

CDR1 and CDR2 (germline): KGHSH, LQKENI. The CDR3 totals 14 residues. V was pared by 2 bases and J by 2 bases, with 2 bases of the junction left unmatched. Using immunoSEQ multiplex PCR, the repertoire was profiled, and TCRdb retains in-frame clones only, with some absent. The sample has hundreds of thousands of clones; about 87% are singletons. Treatment given: 19 received Ad26.COV2.S at low or high dose, single or two shots; about five received placebo; per-sample allocation not given. Each sample was drawn 63 days after the first injection (of vaccine or placebo). An Ad26 vector expressing Wuhan-strain SARS-CoV-2 spike constituted the vaccine.

The clonotype originates from a person between 18 and 65 years old who received the Ad26.COV2.S COVID-19 vaccine or a placebo. Sequenced here: peripheral blood, sampled in a trial of Ad26.COV2.S vaccine versus placebo. This chain uses TRBV18 with TRBJ1-2, with 7 bases fitting TRBD1. The CDR3 sequence: CASSPMTGNYGYTF. The CDR3 DNA is TGTGCCAGCTCACCAATGACAGGGAACTATGGCTACACCTTC.